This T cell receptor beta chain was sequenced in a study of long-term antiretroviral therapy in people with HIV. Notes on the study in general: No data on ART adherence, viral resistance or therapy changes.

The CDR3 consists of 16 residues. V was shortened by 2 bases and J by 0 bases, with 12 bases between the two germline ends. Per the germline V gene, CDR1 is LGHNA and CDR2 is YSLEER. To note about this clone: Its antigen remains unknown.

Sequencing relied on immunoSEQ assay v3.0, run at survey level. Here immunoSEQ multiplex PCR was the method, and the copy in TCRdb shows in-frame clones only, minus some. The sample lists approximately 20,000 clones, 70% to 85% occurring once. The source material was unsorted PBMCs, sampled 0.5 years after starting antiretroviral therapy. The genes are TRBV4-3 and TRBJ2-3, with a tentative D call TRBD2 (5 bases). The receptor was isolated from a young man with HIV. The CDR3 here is CASSQRGRGSTDTQYF. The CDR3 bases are TGCGCCAGCAGCCAAAGAGGCCGCGGGAGCACAGATACGCAGTATTTT.